A single sample is the source of the 3 T cell receptor beta chains below, sequenced in a study of T cell repertoires in cytomegalovirus infection. These TCRs are of unknown antigen specificity. TCRdb re-called the reads with MiXCR, one entry per CDR3 protein. The table has more than 300,000 distinct CDR3 sequences, around a third seen once. The source was cultured PBMCs, collected from culture after CMV antigen stimulation. The source of these receptors is a human donor in good health (CMV status not recorded). Some clones in this sample may be carry-over from other donors' samples.

This chain uses TRBV7-2 with TRBJ2-3; D uncertain. Germline V gene lookup returns CDR1 SGHTA and CDR2 FQGNSA. This CDR3 has 15 amino acids. V lost 5 bases and J lost 4, with 16 bases in between. CDR3 in DNA: TGTGCCAGCAGCCCTCGCCGAGGTGCTGCAGATACGCAGTATTTT. Protein sequence: CASSPRRGAADTQYF.

This clonotype has ten or more counts. V usage is TRBV4-2 and J usage is TRBJ2-7; D is possibly TRBD1 (7 bases). V was shortened by 6 bases and J by 0 bases, with 12 bases between the two germline ends. CDR1 LGHNA and CDR2 YNFKEQ come from the germline V gene. The CDR3 loop spans 14 amino acids. CDR3 bases: TGTGCCAGCAGGCGGGACAGAAGCTCCTACGAGCAGTACTTC. It is translated as CASRRDRSSYEQYF.

Only a few counts were recorded for this clonotype. The CDR3 sequence is CASSRGGVTSSYNEQFF. The CDR3 DNA reads as TGTGCCAGCAGCCGCGGGGGGGTCACGAGCTCCTACAATGAGCAGTTCTTC. The rearrangement uses TRBV7-6 and TRBJ2-1; 9 nucleotides line up with TRBD2. Germline V gene lookup returns CDR1 SGHVS and CDR2 FNYEAQ. V lost 5 bases to trimming and J lost 0 bases; unmatched junction nucleotides: 8. This CDR3 is built from 17 residues.